The rows below give T cell receptor beta chains drawn from one sample of a study of blood T cell repertoires in COVID-19. Clones were read by immunoSEQ multiplex PCR, and TCRdb kept only the in-frame ones, dropping some. The sample records a few hundred thousand clones, around 89% being singletons. The sequencing sample was made of peripheral blood. The origin of the receptors is a woman aged 55-75 years with acute or convalescent COVID-19. The CDR3 runs from the conserved cysteine through the conserved F or W. D genes are given only for firm matches.

d_gene,v_gene,j_gene,CDR3nt,CDR3aa
-,TRBV24-1,TRBJ2-1,TGTGCCACCAGTGATTTCTCCAGGGCCAATGAGCAGTTCTTC,CATSDFSRANEQFF
-,TRBV5-1,TRBJ1-1,TGCGCCAGCAGCTTGAGGAGGGGAGGCACTGAAGCTTTCTTT,CASSLRRGGTEAFF
-,TRBV28,TRBJ1-2,TGTGCCAGCAGTTTGTTAAGGGGTAACTATGGCTACACCTTC,CASSLLRGNYGYTF
TRBD2,TRBV6-4,TRBJ2-1,TGTGCCAGCAGTCCTACTTTGACTAGCGCTAACAATGAGCAGTTCTTC,CASSPTLTSANNEQFF
-,TRBV7-3,TRBJ2-7,TGTGCCAGCAGCCCGGCAGGGCTAAGCGAGCAGTACTTC,CASSPAGLSEQYF
TRBD2,TRBV5-5,TRBJ2-7,TGTGCCAGCAGCTTGGAGGGACTAGCAAGGAGCGAGCAGTACTTC,CASSLEGLARSEQYF
TRBD1,TRBV25-1,TRBJ1-1,TGTGCCAGCAGTGACTCCGGGACAGCGAGGATTATTGGGACTGAAGCTTTCTTT,CASSDSGTARIIGTEAFF
TRBD2,TRBV6-5,TRBJ2-3,TGTGCCAGCAGTTACTCTACTAGCGGAAGTTATCCGTATTTT,CASSYSTSGSYPYF
-,TRBV5-1,TRBJ1-3,TGCGCCAGCAGCCCTGACAACTCTGGAAACACCATATATTTT,CASSPDNSGNTIYF
TRBD2,TRBV5-1,TRBJ2-2,TGCGCCAGCAGCTCCGGGGGGTCTAGCATGTACACCGGGGAGCTGTTTTTT,CASSSGGSSMYTGELFF
TRBD2,TRBV7-6,TRBJ2-3,TGTGCCAGCAGCGCTACTAGCGGGATGGCAGATACGCAGTATTTT,CASSATSGMADTQYF
-,TRBV10-3,TRBJ1-4,TGTGCCATCTCACAGGGACCGTTTTTT,CAISQGPFF
-,TRBV5-6,TRBJ2-7,TGTGCCAGCAGCTCCCCTCTAGGAAATGACTACGAGCAGTACTTC,CASSSPLGNDYEQYF
TRBD2,TRBV11-2,TRBJ2-7,TGTGCCAGCAGCTTAGGAGGACTAGCGGGGGAGCAGTACTTC,CASSLGGLAGEQYF
TRBD2,TRBV27,TRBJ2-5,TGTGCCAGCACCGTATCCGGGACTAGCGGGAGTTCGGAGACCCAGTACTTC,CASTVSGTSGSSETQYF
-,TRBV28,TRBJ2-1,TGTGCCAGCGAGGTAGGACTCACGGCCCAGTCAACTCCTGGTCATCTCTACAATGAGCAGTTCTTC,CASEVGLTAQSTPGHLYNEQFF
TRBD2,TRBV18,TRBJ2-3,TGTGCCAGCTCACCACCGGGAGGGCGGGACACAGATACGCAGTATTTT,CASSPPGGRDTDTQYF
TRBD2,TRBV3-1/TRBV3-2,TRBJ2-2,TGTGCCAGCAGCCAAGATCCGGGACTAGCGGGACCGAACACCGGGGAGCTGTTTTTT,CASSQDPGLAGPNTGELFF
-,TRBV6-4,TRBJ2-7,TGTGCCAGCAACAAGAGGCGGTTTTTCACCTACGAGCAGTACTTC,CASNKRRFFTYEQYF
TRBD1,TRBV29-1,TRBJ2-7,TGCAGCGTTCGTGACAGGGGGAACGAGCAGTACTTC,CSVRDRGNEQYF
-,TRBV6-2/TRBV6-3,TRBJ2-7,TGTGCCAGCACCCCACAGTTGGGGGCCACCTACGAGCAGTACTTC,CASTPQLGATYEQYF
TRBD1,TRBV18,TRBJ1-4,TGTGCCAGCTCACACGACCGGGACAGGGGTGAAAAACTGTTTTTT,CASSHDRDRGEKLFF
-,TRBV21-1,TRBJ2-7,TGTGCCAGCACTACCGGACAGGGAGCCGCGGTCGAGCAGTACTTC,CASTTGQGAAVEQYF
-,TRBV28,TRBJ1-2,TGTGCCAGCACCAACAGGGCAGGGGACCCCTATGGCTACACCTTC,CASTNRAGDPYGYTF
-,TRBV5-1,TRBJ2-5,TGCGCCAGCAGCTTGGCCACAGGGCCACCCCAAGAGACCCAGTACTTC,CASSLATGPPQETQYF
-,TRBV4-1,TRBJ2-3,TGCGCCAGCAGCCAAGATCGGTATTCTAGCACAGATACGCAGTATTTT,CASSQDRYSSTDTQYF